This TCR beta chain is drawn from a study of CD8+ T cells in alopecia areata. Both peripheral blood and punch biopsies of lesional scalp skin were obtained from patients who had alopecia areata. Sorting of PBMCs yielded the CD4+ and CD8+ T cells. Trimming removed 6 bases from V and 0 bases from J, with 12 bases in between. The CDR3 length is 14 residues. Germline values: CDR1 MNHEY, CDR2 SVGAGI. To note about this clone: Its antigen is unknown.

cDNA prepared by RNA extraction and subsequent reverse transcription served as the template for sequencing. This table comes from immunoSEQ multiplex PCR, and its TCRdb copy is limited to in-frame clones, with some not included. The sample lists tens of thousands of clones; 55% were seen once. Overall study findings and caveats: Among the cells sequenced in scalp samples are also the resident alphabeta T cells of normal skin. The study found higher clonality in lesional than normal scalp, especially in alopecia totalis/universalis.

The receptor was derived from a human donor with alopecia areata. Sequencing was performed on NKG2D-high CD8+ T cells sorted from blood. V usage is TRBV6-5 and J usage is TRBJ2-7; possibly TRBD1 or TRBD2 for D (5 bases each). CDR3 loop: CASRAPGGSYEQYF. The CDR3 DNA follows: TGTGCCAGCAGAGCCCCTGGGGGCTCCTACGAGCAGTACTTC.